The 18 T cell receptor beta chains given below trace back to one sample, sequenced in a study of T cell repertoires in cytomegalovirus infection (dated by TCRdb to about 2019). The treatment or condition label, read with the paper, signifies: in vitro stimulation with specific CMV peptide epitopes to enrich CMV-specific T cells. These receptors have no known antigen. The instrument was an Illumina HiSeq 1500. TCRdb passed the public sequencing reads through fastp at Q25 and MiXCR, retaining productive beta sequences. Each entry merges the rows of one CDR3 protein and shows their most common DNA and genes. The sample table shows 700,000 to 950,000 distinct CDR3 sequences, and about 31% are seen once. The biggest ten clones account for about an eighth of the sample. The sample was cultured CD8+ T cells from PBMCs, taken from culture after CMV antigen stimulation. The source of these receptors is a human donor in good health (CMV status not recorded). Some clones in this sample may be carry-over from other donors' samples.

This clonotype was found a few times. The genes are TRBV14 and TRBJ1-5; D is undetermined. The V gene lost 2 bases and the J gene lost 3 bases, with 5 bases spanning the gap. This CDR3 contains 13 residues. Germline-derived CDR1 and CDR2 are SGHDN and FVKESK. The CDR3 sequence: CASSQFVNQPQHF. The CDR3 bases are TGTGCCAGCAGCCAATTCGTCAATCAGCCCCAGCATTTT.

This clonotype was seen a few times. The genes are TRBV6-5 and TRBJ1-2; no definite D call. Trimming left V 2 bases short and J 6 bases short, with 10 bases between. This CDR3 has 13 amino acids. CDR1 and CDR2 from the germline V gene are MNHEY and SVGAGI. CDR3 residues: CASSYPSADGYTF. As DNA, the CDR3 is TGTGCCAGCAGTTACCCCTCCGCAGATGGCTACACCTTC.

The V gene is TRBV18, the J gene TRBJ1-4; D is undetermined. The CDR3 sequence is 17 residues long. Germline CDR1 is KGHSH and CDR2 is LQKENI. Trimming removed 2 bases at V and 5 bases at J, with 18 bases between. In DNA form, the CDR3 reads TGTGCCAGCTCACCAAGGAGGGAGTGGATTGGGAATGAAAAACTGTTTTTT. Amino acids: CASSPRREWIGNEKLFF.

V and J are TRBV7-6 and TRBJ1-3; the D is unclear. Trimming pared 7 bases from V and 2 bases from J, leaving 18 bases between. CDR3 length equals 16 residues. CDR1 SGHVS and CDR2 FNYEAQ come from the germline V gene. CDR3 DNA sequence: TGTGCCAGCACCATGGGTCCTAGCCGGCCTGGAAACACCATATATTTT. Protein sequence: CASTMGPSRPGNTIYF.

This clonotype was seen repeatedly, ten times or more. The chain has TRBV7-8 and TRBJ2-3; D is perhaps TRBD2 (7 bases). The CDR3 is 15 amino acids. Trimming stripped 1 base from V and 5 bases from J, with 13 bases between. Germline V gene data show CDR1 as SGHVS and CDR2 as FQNEAQ. The CDR3 protein is CASSLVTGGIDTQYF. The CDR3 DNA follows: TGTGCCAGCAGCTTAGTGACGGGGGGCATAGATACGCAGTATTTT.

This clonotype was seen only a few times. The DNA of the CDR3 is TGTGCCAGCAGCTTAGGGGGGGGCAGCGGGGTCGATACGCAGTATTTT. This gives the protein CASSLGGGSGVDTQYF. V is TRBV7-8 and J is TRBJ2-3; TRBD2 might be the D (7 bases). The germline V gene encodes CDR1 SGHVS and CDR2 FQNEAQ. The CDR3 totals 16 residues. Trimming took 1 base from V and 6 from J, leaving 17 bases between them.

In this sample, this clonotype turned up a few times. The rearrangement links TRBV6-1 to TRBJ2-5; no clear D. CDR1 is MNHNS and CDR2 is SASEGT in the germline V gene. This CDR3 is built from 16 residues. The V and J ends lost 1 base and 1 base respectively, with 13 bases between them. Written as DNA, the CDR3 is TGTGCCAGCAGTGAAGGCCCGTACGTAGTCCAAGAGACCCAGTACTTC. Protein product: CASSEGPYVVQETQYF.

The V gene is TRBV7-9, the J gene TRBJ2-3; 9 bases match TRBD1. Trimming took 5 bases from V and 6 from J; bases not matched to a gene: 15. The length of the CDR3 is 17 residues. The germline V gene has CDR1 SEHNR and CDR2 FQNEAQ (reference sequence). In DNA, the CDR3 is TGTGCCAGCAGCCAACCCTCCGGGACAGGGAGGAGGGATACGCAGTATTTT. It is translated as CASSQPSGTGRRDTQYF.

This clonotype was picked up a small number of times. The chain is built from TRBV7-9 and TRBJ1-2; D gene ambiguous. Trimming removed 3 bases at V and 4 bases at J, with 9 bases between. CDR1 and CDR2 (germline): SEHNR, FQNEAQ (reference sequence). The CDR3 contains 13 residues. The CDR3 DNA follows: TGTGCCAGCAGCTTCCCTGTCGGCTATGGCTACACCTTC. Translated, it gives CASSFPVGYGYTF.

CDR3 coding DNA: TGTGCCAGCAGCTGGCGCCGCGCTCCGGGACAGGGACCTCGTACCTTC. Its protein is CASSWRRAPGQGPRTF. The chain has TRBV27 and TRBJ1-2, with 9 bases identical to TRBD1. In germline, CDR1 is MNHEY, CDR2 SMNVEV (reference sequence). The CDR3 sequence is 16 residues long. Germline trimming cut 6 bases from V and 14 bases from J; bases unmatched to any gene: 22.

J is TRBJ2-7 and V is TRBV10-3; the D gene is possibly TRBD1 (5 bases). CDR1 and CDR2 from the germline V gene are ENHRY and SYGVKD. The CDR3 consists of 20 residues. Trimming shortened V by 4 bases and J by 2 bases, and 30 bases separated the two germline ends. CDR3 region: CAISARPSALGPHSTYEQYV. In DNA form, the CDR3 reads TGTGCCATCAGTGCCCGGCCCAGCGCCCTGGGGCCGCACAGCACCTACGAGCAGTACGTC.

J is TRBJ1-6 and V is TRBV6-6; weak D call: TRBD1 (5 bases). Germline-derived CDR1 and CDR2 are MNHNY and SVGAGI (reference sequence). The CDR3 has 16 residues. The ends were cut back, 2 bases at V and 6 bases at J, with 14 bases in the middle. The DNA for the CDR3 is TGTGCCAGCAGTTACGTTAGGGGCCCTTCTAATTCACCCCTCCACTTT. This gives the protein CASSYVRGPSNSPLHF.

This clonotype was detected only a few times. The V gene is TRBV19, the J gene TRBJ1-5, with TRBD1 matching over 7 bases. Germline V CDR1 and CDR2: LNHDA, SQIVND (reference sequence). CDR3 length equals 18 residues. V lost 5 bases and J lost 0; bases outside the gene matches: 13. The CDR3 DNA reads as TGTGCCAGTAGTGTCTCATCCTCACAGGGGTTTAGCAATCAGCCCCAGCATTTT. Translated, it gives CASSVSSSQGFSNQPQHF.

This clonotype showed up many times. The chain uses TRBV7-2 and TRBJ2-7; maybe TRBD1 (5 bases). Germline V gene data show CDR1 as SGHTA and CDR2 as FQGNSA. The CDR3 contains 15 residues. Trimming stripped 1 base from V and 0 bases from J, with 10 bases between. The CDR3 nucleotides are TGTGCCAGCAGCTTAGGTGGGCAGGGCTCCTACGAGCAGTACGTC. The encoded protein is CASSLGGQGSYEQYV.

On this clonotype: Just one base apart from a much larger clone, this may be a read error. The rearrangement links TRBV7-6 to TRBJ2-7, with TRBD1 matching over 12 bases. The CDR3 is made up of 16 amino acids. The germline V gene has CDR1 SGHVS and CDR2 FNYEAQ. After removal of 1 base from V and 3 bases from J, the junction contained 4 bases not matched to a gene. CDR3 coding DNA: TGTGCCAGCAGCTTAGAAGGGACAGGGGGCTTCTACGAGCAGTACTTC. Its translation is CASSLEGTGGFYEQYF.

In this sample, this clonotype turned up a few times. The chain links TRBV7-9 to TRBJ2-7, with D perhaps TRBD2 (6 bases). This CDR3 has 13 amino acids. CDR1 is SEHNR, CDR2 FQNEAQ, per germline (reference sequence). Trimming pared 4 bases from V and 5 bases from J, leaving 12 bases between. The CDR3 is CASSWGVGNEQYF. DNA of the CDR3: TGTGCCAGCAGCTGGGGGGTTGGAAACGAGCAGTACTTC.

This clonotype has a count of ten or more. The chain links TRBV7-9 to TRBJ2-7; no firm D call. With 5 bases removed from V and 1 base from J, the gap between germline ends came to 18 bases. This CDR3 has 16 amino acids. In germline, CDR1 is SEHNR, CDR2 FQNEAQ (reference sequence). The CDR3, as DNA: TGTGCCAGCAGCCCAGAACTTGGAGTACGATCCTACGAGCAGTACTTC. Translation gives CASSPELGVRSYEQYF. Full variable domain (outside the CDR3, taken from reference TRBV7-9 and TRBJ2-7): DTGVSQNPRHKITKRGQNVTFRCDPISEHNRLYWYRQTLGQGPEFLTYFQNEAQLEKSRLLSDRFSAERPKGSFSTLEIQRTEQGDSAMYLCASSPELGVRSYEQYFGPGTRLTVT.

This clonotype was counted between two and nine times. The V and J genes are TRBV7-8 and TRBJ2-2; D uncertain. Germline CDR1 SGHVS, CDR2 FQNEAQ. The CDR3 is 15 amino acids. Trimming left V 3 bases short and J 3 bases short, with 11 bases between. The CDR3 bases are TGTGCCAGCAGCTTTAGATTGCCGGACACCGGGGAGCTGTTTTTT. This translates into CASSFRLPDTGELFF.